Reported below is one T cell receptor (beta chain). Its cognate antigen has yet to be identified. Base qualities are not provided; no much larger clone lies one nucleotide away. This sample stems from a study of T cell responses to AZD1222 COVID-19 vaccine (dated by TCRdb to the early 2020s). For context, the study as a whole: TCR sequencing was performed for about 250 trial participants, of whom around 200 were given two doses of AZD1222 and some 26 were given two doses of MenACWY control vaccine. Enrollment into the trials was organized by age into subgroups of 18-55, 56-69 and 70-plus years, and those subgroups contained approximately 150, 30 and 60 TCR-sequenced participants, respectively.

In the germline V gene, CDR1 corresponds to MDHEN and CDR2 to SYDVKM. Trimming costs V 7 bases and J 3 bases, and their ends lie 13 bases apart. The CDR3 runs 14 residues from the cysteine to the phenylalanine. Only CDR3 DNA remains: 42 bases, in frame from the first base. The CDR3 regions of human TCRbeta chains were analyzed by immunosequencing. The original pipeline was this. TCRs in the repertoires were compared against a reference library of SARS-CoV-2-specific TCRs that had been generated with the MIRA antigen-specificity platform. Breadth was defined as the fraction of unique TCRs that were SARS-CoV-2-associated. Depth was defined as the fraction of total T cells that were SARS-CoV-2-associated. Using the MIRA data, each spike-specific TCR was assigned both to the spike region to which the TCR was reactive and to a CD4 or CD8 class. Log10-transformed breadth and depth values were compared by one-way ANOVA with Sidak's multiple comparisons tests. Imported from immuneACCESS, the table was reduced by TCRdb to in-frame sequences with V and J called. These copies leave out some clones; in studies compared against another copy, an unresolved V gene accounts for under half, and the cause of the remainder is not known. The D gene and trimming were derived from the DNA, and the V and J assignments and clone size from that table. This sample lists some 180,000 clones; 80% to 95% were detected once. The top ten constitute approximately 1.9% of the sample.

What the authors observed across the whole study: Most participants were white British and females outnumbered males, and the authors suggested that clonal diversity may have been underestimated. The vaccine-associated CD4 TCRs covered the entire spike protein, and the dominant responses fell in regions 160-218 and 743-854. Reportedly, close to half of the unique spike-specific TCRs recognized epitopes lying outside the regions that are mutated in the B.1.351 and B.1.1.7 variants. No day 14 peak-response samples were available, so repertoires were characterized only after the peak T cell response. Only five or six AZD1222 recipients were SARS-CoV-2 seropositive at baseline, limiting conclusions about previously exposed vaccinees. In the small 56-69-year group, the increase in depth fell short of significance, most likely because of low power. A significant rise in spike-specific TCR breadth and depth was observed after two AZD1222 doses relative to day 0 and relative to MenACWY recipients.

Taken with the paper, the label for time point translates to: about 28 days (+/-7) after the second vaccine dose. AZD1222 recipients with second doses at about 4 weeks or about 12 weeks were pooled, because spike-specific TCR depth and breadth did not differ between schedules. Vaccinee samples came from UK trials COV001 and COV002, including a single-blind randomized controlled phase 2/3 trial of AZD1222 (ChAdOx1 nCoV-19) in healthy adults. For TCRbeta chain sequencing, PBMC samples were collected from trial participants at day 0 and at day 28 after the second dose. This clonotype originated in an adult who received the AZD1222 COVID-19 vaccine. The chain couples TRBV28 to TRBJ1-5, with the D gene call left open. Specimen: peripheral blood, collected 28 days after the second AZD1222 dose. The CDR3 is CASTSSLSNQPQHF. The DNA sequence is given as TGTGCCAGCACCTCCAGCCTGTCCAATCAGCCCCAGCATTTT.